Listed here are 19 T cell receptor beta chains from one sample, sequenced in a study of T cell responses to AZD1222 COVID-19 vaccine. Clones were sequenced by immunoSEQ multiplex PCR, and TCRdb holds only the in-frame ones, with some missing. The sample contains about 94,000 clones, roughly 89% of which appear only once. This specimen consisted of peripheral blood, obtained on day 0 of AZD1222 vaccination. All receptors derive from an adult in good health.

V gene TRBV4-2 combines with J gene TRBJ2-1; D is possibly TRBD1 (6 bases). The germline CDR1 and CDR2 sequences are LGHNA and YNFKEQ. V was cut by 4 bases and J by 10 bases, with 17 bases left in between. The CDR3 covers 14 residues. The CDR3 here is CASSPLLLGTEQFF. Here the CDR3 DNA reads TGTGCCAGCAGCCCCCTTCTCCTGGGGACAGAGCAGTTCTTC.

This clone was observed a few times. The V gene is TRBV2, the J gene TRBJ2-1; D may be TRBD1 or TRBD2 (5 bases each). CDR1 and CDR2 from the germline V gene are SNHLY and FYNNEI. The CDR3 covers 15 residues. V gave up 6 bases and J gave up 0 bases, with 12 bases separating them. The CDR3: CASRTGTSSYNEQFF. The DNA of the CDR3 is TGTGCCAGCAGGACCGGGACGAGCTCCTACAATGAGCAGTTCTTC.

The chain couples TRBV2 to TRBJ1-5; 7 bases are shared with TRBD1. This CDR3 has 18 residues. Trimming cost V 6 bases and J 2 bases; bases outside gene matches: 16. Germline loops: CDR1 SNHLY, CDR2 FYNNEI. The CDR3 protein is CASRGDSPRGVRNQPQHF. Written as DNA, the CDR3 is TGTGCCAGCAGGGGGGACAGCCCAAGAGGCGTTCGCAATCAGCCCCAGCATTTT.

This clone has a single count. The chain couples TRBV4-3 to TRBJ1-3; D gene uncertain. Germline assignment: CDR1 LGHNA and CDR2 YSLEER. Between the trimmed V and J ends, which lost 1 base and 4 bases, there was a span of 14 bases. The CDR3 length is 16 residues. CDR3 loop: CASSQGTVGYGNTIYF. The CDR3 DNA sequence: TGCGCCAGCAGCCAAGGCACGGTAGGGTACGGAAACACCATATATTTT.

The rearrangement uses TRBV11-3 and TRBJ2-1; 8 bases match TRBD1. The CDR3 totals 15 residues. The V segment lost 3 bases and the J segment 2 bases; nucleotides outside the gene matches: 3. Per germline, CDR1 SGHNT and CDR2 YENEEA. This CDR3 reads CASSFGTGTYNEQFF. For the CDR3, the DNA is TGTGCCAGCAGCTTCGGGACAGGAACCTACAATGAGCAGTTCTTC.

The rearrangement links TRBV9 to TRBJ1-5; D is uncertain. CDR3 length: 14 amino acids. V gave up 0 bases and J gave up 4 bases, with 8 bases separating them. Germline CDR1 SGDLS, CDR2 YYNGEE. Here the CDR3 reads CASSVGESNQPQHF. The CDR3 coding sequence is TGTGCCAGCAGCGTAGGAGAGAGTAATCAGCCCCAGCATTTT.

The J gene is TRBJ1-2, the V gene TRBV12-3 or TRBV12-4, with TRBD1 matching over 7 bases. V gave up 6 bases and J gave up 3 bases; unmatched junction bases: 4. This CDR3 has 13 amino acids. CDR3 bases: TGTGCCAGCAGGAACCAGGGGGACTATGGCTACACCTTC. It specifies CASRNQGDYGYTF.

The J gene is TRBJ1-4, the V gene TRBV15, with TRBD1 as a possible D gene (5 bases). Germline V gives CDR1 LNHNV, CDR2 YYDKDF (reference sequence). The length of the CDR3 is 16 residues. V gave up 8 bases and J gave up 0 bases, with 16 bases separating them. Here the CDR3 reads CATRRDVFATNEKLFF. As DNA, the CDR3 is TGTGCCACCCGACGGGACGTATTTGCAACTAATGAAAAACTGTTTTTT. Together with reference TRBV15 and TRBJ1-4, the CDR3 gives the full variable domain: DAMVIQNPRYQVTQFGKPVTLSCSQTLNHNVMYWYQQKSSQAPKLLFHYYDKDFNNEADTPDNFQSRRPNTSFCFLDIRSPGLGDTAMYLCATRRDVFATNEKLFFGSGTQLSVL.

V usage is TRBV6-5 and J usage is TRBJ1-4, with a weak D call TRBD1 (5 bases). This CDR3 has 14 residues. Looked up from germline, CDR1 is MNHEY and CDR2 is SVGAGI. Trimming took off 5 bases at V and 4 bases at J, with 11 bases between the two ends. The CDR3 spells CASSTDRSNEKLFF. DNA of the CDR3: TGTGCCAGCAGTACCGACAGAAGTAATGAAAAACTGTTTTTT.

The chain is built from TRBV30 and TRBJ2-4; D is possibly TRBD1 or TRBD2 (10 bases each). The CDR3 covers 17 residues. Germline V CDR1 and CDR2: GTSNPN, SVGIG (reference sequence). V was trimmed by 2 bases and J by 8 bases, leaving 25 bases between them. CDR3 residues: CAWSPGQGQRGGDIQYF. The DNA for the CDR3 is TGTGCCTGGAGTCCGGGACAGGGGCAGCGGGGGGGCGACATTCAGTACTTC. Full variable domain (missing parts from reference TRBV30 and TRBJ2-4): SQTIHQWPATLVQPVGSPLSLECTVEGTSNPNLYWYRQAAGRGLQLLFYSVGIGQISSEVPQNLSASRPQDRQFILSSKKLLLSDSGFYLCAWSPGQGQRGGDIQYFGAGTRLSVL.

V and J are TRBV19 and TRBJ1-5; 9 nucleotides align to TRBD1. This CDR3 has 14 residues. Trimming cost V 8 bases and J 7 bases; bases outside gene matches: 9. Germline CDR1 LNHDA, CDR2 SQIVND (reference sequence). The CDR3 bases are TGTGCCAGTGGAATACAGGGGGCAGACCAGCCCCAGCATTTT. Translated: CASGIQGADQPQHF. The full variable domain, in which reference TRBV19 and TRBJ1-5 provide the parts outside the CDR3, is DGGITQSPKYLFRKEGQNVTLSCEQNLNHDAMYWYRQDPGQGLRLIYYSQIVNDFQKGDIAEGYSVSREKKESFPLTVTSAQKNPTAFYLCASGIQGADQPQHFGDGTRLSIL.

V gene TRBV3-1 (or the pseudogene TRBV3-2) combines with J gene TRBJ1-5; weak D call: TRBD1 (5 bases). CDR1 and CDR2 (germline): LGHDT, YNNKEL (reference sequence). The CDR3 totals 15 residues. Trimming pared 1 base from V and 6 bases from J, leaving 13 bases between. The CDR3, as DNA: TGTGCCAGCAGCCAAGTGGGCGGGGGGGGTCAGCCCCAGCATTTT. This sequence encodes CASSQVGGGGQPQHF.

The chain is built from TRBV15 and TRBJ2-3; the match to TRBD1 covers 9 bases. V was pared by 2 bases and J by 6 bases, with 6 bases of the junction left unmatched. In germline, CDR1 is LNHNV, CDR2 YYDKDF (reference sequence). The CDR3 has 15 amino acids. CDR3 sequence reads: CATSRSSTGGDTQYF. In DNA form, the CDR3 reads TGTGCCACCAGCAGATCATCGACAGGGGGGGATACGCAGTATTTT.

The chain recombines TRBV7-2 with TRBJ1-1; D unclear. In germline, CDR1 is SGHTA, CDR2 FQGNSA. The CDR3 has 15 residues. With 1 base removed from V and 4 bases from J, the gap between germline ends came to 13 bases. This CDR3 is CASSLGMVVGTEAFF. CDR3 nucleotide sequence: TGTGCCAGCAGCTTAGGAATGGTGGTCGGCACTGAAGCTTTCTTT.

The chain couples TRBV19 to TRBJ2-5; perhaps TRBD2 as D (6 bases). This CDR3 spans 13 amino acids. Germline CDR1 reads LNHDA; CDR2 reads SQIVND (reference sequence). The V end lost 6 bases, the J end lost 2 bases, and 10 bases lay between the germline ends. In DNA, the CDR3 is TGTGCCAGTAGGGGCCGGGGGCAAGAGACCCAGTACTTC. Amino acids: CASRGRGQETQYF.

V and J are TRBV27 and TRBJ2-7, with 11 bases that match TRBD1. The trim removed 0 bases at V and 5 bases at J, leaving 9 bases unmatched. CDR3 length: 17 amino acids. Germline loops: CDR1 MNHEY, CDR2 SMNVEV (reference sequence). The CDR3 DNA reads as TGTGCCAGCAGTTTATCGCGTCGGACAGGGGGCGGCCACGAGCAGTACTTC. Amino acids: CASSLSRRTGGGHEQYF.

V and J are TRBV4-1 and TRBJ2-3, with TRBD2 matching 7 bases. J lost 0 bases, V lost 2 bases, and 5 bases had no gene match. The CDR3 totals 16 residues. Germline CDR1 reads MGHRA; CDR2 reads YSYEKL. The CDR3 DNA sequence: TGCGCCAGCAGCCAAAGCGGACTAGGTAGCACAGATACGCAGTATTTT. Translated: CASSQSGLGSTDTQYF.

The chain uses TRBV5-1 and TRBJ2-7; TRBD2 matches 8 bases. In germline, CDR1 is SGHRS, CDR2 YFSETQ. This CDR3 is built from 18 residues. Trimming removed 0 bases from V and 2 bases from J; junction bases left unmatched: 13. CDR3 coding DNA: TGCGCCAGCAGCTTGGCAGTAGCGGGGCCACTCACAACCTACGAGCAGTACTTC. It yields the protein CASSLAVAGPLTTYEQYF. Using reference TRBV5-1 and TRBJ2-7 for the parts outside the CDR3, the full variable domain is KAGVTQTPRYLIKTRGQQVTLSCSPISGHRSVSWYQQTPGQGLQFLFEYFSETQRNKGNFPGRFSGRQFSNSRSEMNVSTLELGDSALYLCASSLAVAGPLTTYEQYFGPGTRLTVT.

The chain uses TRBV19 and TRBJ1-6; TRBD1 is a possible D gene (6 bases). CDR3 length: 14 residues. Per germline, CDR1 LNHDA and CDR2 SQIVND (reference sequence). The germline V and J ends were trimmed by 5 bases and 6 bases, with 11 bases remaining between them. The DNA of the CDR3 is TGTGCCAGTAGTGGGGGGGCTCGTAATTCACCCCTCCACTTT. Protein product: CASSGGARNSPLHF.